These 16 T cell receptor beta chains were sequenced from one sample in a study of OX40 agonist ivuxolimab in advanced cancers. Profiling relied on immunoSEQ multiplex PCR, and the TCRdb table lists in-frame clones only, not all of them. The top ten hold over 1% of the sample, which has roughly 48,000 clones, approximately 86% seen once. Sequencing was performed on CD4+ or CD8+ T cells sorted from blood, taken in a trial of the OX40 agonist ivuxolimab. The receptors shown here come from an adult with an advanced solid tumor such as melanoma, head and neck, liver or kidney cancer.

The chain links TRBV6-6 to TRBJ2-7; D unresolved. The germline gives CDR1 MNHNY, CDR2 SVGAGI (reference sequence). With 5 bases removed from V and 12 bases from J, the gap between germline ends came to 14 bases. The CDR3 runs 11 residues. The CDR3: CASSTMGIWYF. As DNA, the CDR3 is TGTGCCAGCAGTACGATGGGAATTTGGTACTTC.

The V and J genes are TRBV19 and TRBJ1-3; 9 nucleotides match TRBD1. Germline V gene lookup returns CDR1 LNHDA and CDR2 SQIVND (reference sequence). CDR3 size: 14 residues. The V segment lost 7 bases and the J segment 4 bases; nucleotides outside the gene matches: 5. The CDR3 region has the DNA TGTGCCAGTAAACAGGGGGCGACGGGAAACACCATATATTTT. Amino acids: CASKQGATGNTIYF.

The rearrangement uses TRBV27 and TRBJ2-1; D is unclear. Trimming pared 10 bases from V and 3 bases from J, leaving 19 bases between. In germline, CDR1 is MNHEY, CDR2 SMNVEV (reference sequence). The CDR3 contains 15 residues. As DNA, the CDR3 is TGTGCCACCCTCGGCCGGATTCTCGACTACAATGAGCAGTTCTTC. Translating it yields CATLGRILDYNEQFF.

The DNA for the CDR3 is TGTGCCAGCTCCCCCCGGGCAGGGTATACGCCCCAGCATTTT. Its protein product is CASSPRAGYTPQHF. This chain uses TRBV18 with TRBJ1-5; D possibly corresponds to TRBD1 (5 bases). V was cut by 6 bases and J by 9 bases, with 18 bases left in between. Germline V gene data show CDR1 as KGHSH and CDR2 as LQKENI. The CDR3 loop spans 14 amino acids.

This clone has only one observation. V and J are TRBV6-5 and TRBJ1-1, with TRBD1 matching 7 bases. This CDR3 region has 13 residues. Per the germline V gene, CDR1 is MNHEY and CDR2 is SVGAGI. V gave up 7 bases and J gave up 0 bases; unmatched junction bases: 2. In nucleotides, the CDR3 is TGTGCCAGCACCGGGACAGTGAACACTGAAGCTTTCTTT. This sequence encodes CASTGTVNTEAFF.

The chain has TRBV11-2 and TRBJ2-5; TRBD1 matches at 10 bases. Germline-derived CDR1 and CDR2 are SGHAT and FQNNGV. V dropped 4 bases and J dropped 5; count of bases not matched to a gene: 10. The CDR3 runs to 16 residues. The CDR3: CASSSTRQGARETQYF. CDR3 bases: TGTGCCAGCAGCTCGACCCGACAGGGGGCTCGGGAGACCCAGTACTTC. Full variable domain (missing parts from reference TRBV11-2 and TRBJ2-5): EAGVAQSPRYKIIEKRQSVAFWCNPISGHATLYWYQQILGQGPKLLIQFQNNGVVDDSQLPKDRFSAERLKGVDSTLKIQPAKLEDSAVYLCASSSTRQGARETQYFGPGTRLLVL.

This clone came up once. CDR3 region: CASSLSRGVTEAFF. The CDR3 nucleotides are TGCGCCAGCAGCTTATCCAGGGGGGTGACTGAAGCTTTCTTT. The gene calls are TRBV5-1 and TRBJ1-1, with TRBD1 matching over 7 bases. This CDR3 is built from 14 residues. Germline lookup yields CDR1 SGHRS and CDR2 YFSETQ. Unmatched junction bases numbered 6, after V lost 2 bases and J lost 5 bases.

The chain carries TRBV6-1 and TRBJ1-3; tentatively, D is TRBD1 (6 bases). Germline V lookup: CDR1 MNHNS, CDR2 SASEGT. This CDR3 has 16 amino acids. The V end was cut by 3 bases, the J end by 4 bases, with 16 bases between. This CDR3 is CASSEDLGQGGNTIYF. In DNA form, the CDR3 reads TGTGCCAGCAGTGAGGACCTGGGGCAGGGGGGAAACACCATATATTTT.

This sequence joins TRBV15 and TRBJ1-2; perhaps TRBD1 as D (5 bases). The CDR3 is 16 amino acids. Between the trimmed V and J ends, which lost 1 base and 0 bases, there was a span of 12 bases. Germline-derived CDR1 and CDR2 are LNHNV and YYDKDF (reference sequence). CDR3 sequence (DNA): TGTGCCACCAGCAGAGGGGACCCCGGGACTAACTATGGCTACACCTTC. Encoded protein: CATSRGDPGTNYGYTF.

The rearrangement links TRBV7-2 to TRBJ1-5, with D unclear. Trimming removed 5 bases at V and 3 bases at J, with 11 bases between. Germline V gene lookup returns CDR1 SGHTA and CDR2 FQGNSA. This CDR3 has 14 amino acids. The DNA for the CDR3 is TGTGCCAGCAGCCCGGACGGTGACAATCAGCCCCAGCATTTT. Amino acids: CASSPDGDNQPQHF. The full variable domain, completed using reference TRBV7-2 and TRBJ1-5, is GAGVSQSPSNKVTEKGKDVELRCDPISGHTALYWYRQSLGQGLEFLIYFQGNSAPDKSGLPSDRFSAERTGGSVSTLTIQRTQQEDSAVYLCASSPDGDNQPQHFGDGTRLSIL.

This sequence joins TRBV6-6 and TRBJ1-2; TRBD1 is a possible D gene (6 bases). The V end was cut by 5 bases, the J end by 0 bases, with 13 bases between. CDR3 length: 15 amino acids. Germline V gene sequence: CDR1 MNHNY, CDR2 SVGAGI (reference sequence). The DNA for the CDR3 is TGTGCCAGCAGTCCAGGACAGACTCCTAACTATGGCTACACCTTC. As protein: CASSPGQTPNYGYTF.

The V gene is TRBV6-5, the J gene TRBJ2-3; 9 bases align to TRBD2. The germline V gene has CDR1 MNHEY and CDR2 SVGAGI. Trimming cost V 3 bases and J 5 bases; bases outside gene matches: 9. This CDR3 is built from 16 residues. In DNA, the CDR3 is TGTGCCAGCAGTTATTTGCGGGGGGGTTATCTAGATACGCAGTATTTT. Protein: CASSYLRGGYLDTQYF.

This clone was counted between two and nine times. The V call is TRBV14, the J call TRBJ2-1; 14 bases match TRBD2. The germline gives CDR1 SGHDN, CDR2 FVKESK. Germline trimming cut 2 bases from V and 15 bases from J; bases unmatched to any gene: 9. The CDR3 extends over 15 amino acids. CDR3 nucleotide sequence: TGTGCCAGCAGCCAAATCGGGACTAGCGGGGGCAGTATGTTCTTC. Its translation is CASSQIGTSGGSMFF.

A remark on this clone: Distinct nucleotide sequences in the sample also encode this CDR3. The CDR3 sequence: CASSLTLNTEAFF. The CDR3 region has the DNA TGCGCCAGCAGCTTGACACTGAACACTGAAGCTTTCTTT. The rearrangement uses TRBV5-1 and TRBJ1-1; D unclear. The length of the CDR3 is 13 residues. Per the germline V gene, CDR1 is SGHRS and CDR2 is YFSETQ. The V end lost 1 base, the J end lost 0 bases, and 4 bases lay between the germline ends.

For this clone: An end of the junction differs from the germline gene, which may be a read error. This sequence joins TRBV5-5 and TRBJ1-5; 8 bases match TRBD1. The CDR3 extends over 16 amino acids. In germline, CDR1 is SGHKS, CDR2 YYEKEE (reference sequence). CDR3 sequence reads: CASSLLPGQDNRPQHF. The CDR3 DNA follows: TGTGCCAGCAGCTTACTCCCGGGACAGGATAATCGGCCCCAGCATTTT.

This clone was picked up one time. The chain joins TRBV4-3 to TRBJ1-4; D perhaps matches TRBD1 (5 bases). This CDR3 has 15 amino acids. Germline V lookup: CDR1 LGHNA, CDR2 YSLEER. Trimming removed 2 bases from V and 0 bases from J, with 7 bases in between. The CDR3: CASSQLTATNEKLFF. DNA of the CDR3: TGCGCCAGCAGCCAATTGACAGCAACTAATGAAAAACTGTTTTTT.